Below are 19 T cell receptor beta chains sequenced from a single sample in a study of blood T cells in healthy people across ages. A second about 6 to 12 cycle PCR used barcoded and J-beta primers. One entry per CDR3 protein results from TCRdb running MiXCR on the 5' RACE reads. There are about 1.8 million distinct CDR3 sequences in the sample; 40% to 55% occur only once, and over 2% lies in the top ten. Sequenced sample: blood. The receptors shown here come from a woman aged 40-49 years in good health.

The rearrangement joins TRBV4-2 to TRBJ1-3, with no clear D. This CDR3 has 12 amino acids. V was trimmed by 0 bases and J by 4 bases, leaving 1 base between them. In germline, CDR1 is LGHNA, CDR2 YNFKEQ. In DNA, the CDR3 is TGTGCCAGCAGCCAAGAGGGAAACACCATATATTTT. Protein product: CASSQEGNTIYF.

The genes are TRBV4-3 and TRBJ2-1; the D is unclear. CDR1 is LGHNA and CDR2 is YSLEER in the germline V gene. Trimming stripped 0 bases from V and 4 bases from J, with 7 bases between. The CDR3 is 14 amino acids. The DNA of the CDR3 is TGCGCCAGCAGCCAAGAGAAGGCGTACAATGAGCAGTTCTTC. This encodes CASSQEKAYNEQFF.

This clonotype was recorded a few times. J is TRBJ2-1 and V is TRBV20-1; 13 bases are a match to TRBD2. Germline V gene sequence: CDR1 DFQATT, CDR2 SNEGSKA (reference sequence). This CDR3 has 16 residues. Trimming removed 3 bases from V and 6 bases from J; junction bases left unmatched: 8. In DNA, the CDR3 is TGCAGTGCTAGGGGGCTGGGACTAGCGGGAAGCAATGAGCAGTTCTTC. Its protein product is CSARGLGLAGSNEQFF.

The J gene is TRBJ1-5, the V gene TRBV20-1; 7 bases match TRBD1. Losses at the gene ends were 6 bases for V and 5 bases for J; bases not matched to a gene: 10. The CDR3 length is 14 residues. The V gene's germline CDR1 is DFQATT and CDR2 SNEGSKA (reference sequence). The CDR3 nucleotides are TGCAGTGCGCCCCGGACAGGATCCTATCAGCCCCAGCATTTT. Protein: CSAPRTGSYQPQHF.

This clonotype was seen only a few times. This rearrangement joins TRBV20-1 to TRBJ2-5; TRBD1 agrees at 7 bases. The CDR3 has 15 amino acids. The junction had 11 bases not matched to a gene; V was cut back by 6 bases and J by 1 base. CDR1 is DFQATT and CDR2 is SNEGSKA in the germline V gene (reference sequence). The chain's CDR3 is CSATGAQGLQETQYF. DNA of the CDR3: TGCAGTGCAACAGGGGCTCAGGGCCTCCAAGAGACCCAGTACTTC.

This rearrangement joins TRBV27 to TRBJ2-6, with a weak D call TRBD2 (5 bases). The V gene lost 5 bases and the J gene lost 3 bases, with 8 bases spanning the gap. This CDR3 spans 14 amino acids. Germline values: CDR1 MNHEY, CDR2 SMNVEV (reference sequence). The DNA of the CDR3 is TGTGCCAGCAGTGACCGGGGTGGGGCCAACGTCCTGACTTTC. This translates into CASSDRGGANVLTF.

This clonotype was detected a few times. The chain links TRBV10-2 to TRBJ2-5; D is undetermined. CDR3 length: 14 amino acids. V was trimmed by 6 bases and J by 1 base, leaving 12 bases between them. Per germline, CDR1 WSHSY and CDR2 SAAADI. This CDR3 is CASSPWIRQETQYF. The DNA for the CDR3 is TGCGCCAGCAGCCCATGGATCCGCCAAGAGACCCAGTACTTC.

This clonotype was detected a few times. The genes are TRBV10-3 and TRBJ2-3, with D unclear. Germline assignment: CDR1 ENHRY and CDR2 SYGVKD. V lost 4 bases, J lost 3 bases, and 5 bases lay in between. CDR3 length: 12 residues. CDR3 region: CAISARTDTQYF. CDR3 in DNA: TGTGCCATCAGTGCCCGGACAGATACGCAGTATTTT.

The chain carries TRBV12-3 or TRBV12-4 and TRBJ2-5; 8 bases are a match to TRBD1. The J call is in doubt because the DNA end fits TRBJ2-7 better. The CDR3 loop spans 13 amino acids. CDR3 residues: CASSGQVRYEQYF. CDR3 DNA sequence: TGTGCCAGCTCGGGACAGGTACGCTACGAGCAGTACTTC.

The V call is TRBV5-1, the J call TRBJ2-1; 10 nucleotides match TRBD2. CDR1 and CDR2 (germline): SGHRS, YFSETQ. The J segment lost 0 bases and the V segment lost 0 bases, leaving 6 bases of the junction unmatched. The CDR3 has 18 residues. In nucleotides, the CDR3 is TGCGCCAGCAGCTTGGCCGGGACTAGCGTCCGCTCCTACAATGAGCAGTTCTTC. This codes for CASSLAGTSVRSYNEQFF.

For the CDR3, the DNA is TGTGCCAGCAGTAAAGACATTAACGAGCAGTACTTC. Protein product: CASSKDINEQYF. The chain carries TRBV6-1 and TRBJ2-4; the D is unclear. The J call may be wrong; the DNA end is better matched by TRBJ2-7. Germline lookup yields CDR1 MNHNS and CDR2 SASEGT. The CDR3 has 12 residues.

V gene TRBV7-9 combines with J gene TRBJ1-2; no clear D gene. Germline assignment: CDR1 SEHNR and CDR2 FQNEAQ (reference sequence). V was shortened by 5 bases and J by 2 bases, with 12 bases between the two germline ends. The CDR3 consists of 14 residues. In nucleotides, the CDR3 is TGTGCCAGCAGCCCCTTCGCCGCGAACTATGGCTACACCTTC. Residues: CASSPFAANYGYTF.

The chain has TRBV6-1 and TRBJ2-3; no clear D. Germline V CDR1 and CDR2: MNHNS, SASEGT. This CDR3 is built from 14 residues. Trimming shortened V by 8 bases and J by 0 bases, and 12 bases separated the two germline ends. The DNA of the CDR3 is TGTGCCAGCTGGAGTAGAACTAGCACAGATACGCAGTATTTT. This encodes CASWSRTSTDTQYF.

This clonotype was detected a few times. The rearrangement uses TRBV29-1 and TRBJ2-7; weak D call: TRBD1 (6 bases). V was clipped by 5 bases and J by 2 bases, with 13 bases between them. CDR3 size: 13 residues. Germline V gives CDR1 SQVTM, CDR2 ANQGSEA. The CDR3 loop reads CSVLGRGTYEQYF. In DNA, the CDR3 is TGCAGCGTTTTAGGCAGGGGCACCTACGAGCAGTACTTC.

The chain joins TRBV11-1 to TRBJ2-1; D is possibly TRBD1 (6 bases). V was cut by 1 base and J by 2 bases, with 9 bases left in between. Germline assignment: CDR1 SGHAT and CDR2 FQDESV (reference sequence). CDR3 length equals 15 residues. The CDR3 protein is CASSLGQVTYNEQFF. The CDR3, as DNA: TGTGCCAGCAGCTTAGGACAGGTTACCTACAATGAGCAGTTCTTC.

J is TRBJ1-2 and V is TRBV4-2; TRBD1 aligns across 7 bases. Germline CDR1 and CDR2: LGHNA and YNFKEQ. The CDR3 sequence is 15 residues long. Trimming took 1 base from V and 8 from J; bases not matched to a gene: 10. In nucleotides, the CDR3 is TGTGCCAGCAGCCAAGGGAGACCCGGGACAGAAGGCTACACCTTC. Amino acid sequence: CASSQGRPGTEGYTF.

In its sample, this clonotype was seen a few times. The chain joins TRBV4-2 to TRBJ1-2; D is undetermined. The germline CDR1 and CDR2 sequences are LGHNA and YNFKEQ. The CDR3 runs 16 residues. V lost 3 bases to trimming and J lost 4 bases, with 18 bases between them. CDR3 DNA sequence: TGTGCCAGCAGCCACACGAATGACCACGGACCCTATGGCTACACCTTC. It specifies CASSHTNDHGPYGYTF.

The chain combines TRBV11-2 with TRBJ2-1; D possibly corresponds to TRBD2 (5 bases). The germline V gene encodes CDR1 SGHAT and CDR2 FQNNGV. V lost 2 bases to trimming and J lost 0 bases, with 11 bases between them. The CDR3 consists of 16 residues. CDR3 residues: CASSLSSGSSYNEQFF. DNA for the CDR3: TGTGCCAGCAGCTTAAGTTCTGGGAGCTCCTACAATGAGCAGTTCTTC.

The J gene is TRBJ2-5, the V gene TRBV6-5; 16 nucleotides agree with TRBD2. CDR3 length equals 19 residues. Trimming cost V 4 bases and J 4 bases; bases outside gene matches: 12. Looked up from germline, CDR1 is MNHEY and CDR2 is SVGAGI. CDR3 sequence reads: CASSSLHPGLAGGRETQYF. Written as DNA, the CDR3 is TGTGCCAGCAGTTCCTTACACCCGGGACTAGCGGGGGGGCGAGAGACCCAGTACTTC.